A selection of T cell receptor beta chains follows, all from one sample in a study of cytomegalovirus exposure and HLA in healthy donors. Clones were sequenced by immunoSEQ multiplex PCR, and TCRdb holds only the in-frame ones, with some missing. The data hold around 170,000 clones, with over 60% observed a single time. The specimen was PBMCs. All receptors derive from a girl aged 10 to 17 in good health and CMV-seronegative. Both conserved end residues are part of each CDR3. The D gene is left open where the match is weak. Clone size is not always given. Where it is, it says once, few, many or a class for expanded clones.

d_call j_call clone_size v_call cdr3_nt cdr3_aa
. TRBJ2-3 . TRBV15 TGTGCCACCAGCAGAGACGTGACAGCCTTTAGCACAGATACGCAGTATTTT CATSRDVTAFSTDTQYF
TRBD1 TRBJ1-6 . TRBV9 TGTGCCAGCAGCGACCCGGGACAGGGAGATTCACCCCTCCACTTT CASSDPGQGDSPLHF
. TRBJ1-1 . TRBV13 TGTGCCAGCAGCTCTACAGGGTATGGAAGGACTGAAGCTTTCTTT CASSSTGYGRTEAFF
TRBD2 TRBJ2-2 . TRBV9 TGTGCCAGCAGCGTAGGCGCTAGCGGGGGGGCAGCCACCGGGGAGCTGTTTTTT CASSVGASGGAATGELFF
TRBD2 TRBJ2-3 . TRBV27 TGTGCCAGCAGTTTGGGACTACCCGTGGGAGATACGCAGTATTTT CASSLGLPVGDTQYF
TRBD1 TRBJ1-5 few TRBV5-1 TGCGCTCGCGGCAGGGGGCGGACCTCGCAGCCCCAGCATTTT CARGRGRTSQPQHF
. TRBJ1-1 . TRBV6-4 TGTGCCAGCGCGCGGCCGGATCATGACACTGAAGCTTTCTTT CASARPDHDTEAFF
. TRBJ1-2 . TRBV6-5 TGTGCCAGCAGTGTTAAGAGTAACGATGGCTACACCTTC CASSVKSNDGYTF
. TRBJ1-1 . TRBV12-1 TGTGCCAACCCGCTAGAGACAGGGTGTCCTGAAGCTTTCTTT CANPLETGCPEAFF
. TRBJ2-1 . TRBV4-1 TGCGCCAGCAGCCAAGATCTGGCGGGGCTCTACAATGAGCAGTTCTTC CASSQDLAGLYNEQFF
TRBD1 TRBJ2-5 . TRBV2 TGTGCCAGCACCCTTGGGACAGGAGGAGAGTCCCAGTACTTC CASTLGTGGESQYF
. TRBJ1-1 . TRBV6-1 TGTGCCAGCTCTCTGTCCCTAGCTGGGACTGAAGCTTTCTTT CASSLSLAGTEAFF
TRBD2 TRBJ2-7 . TRBV14 TGTGCCAGCAGCCAGATAGCGGGGAGATTTGAGCAGTACTTC CASSQIAGRFEQYF
. TRBJ2-1 . TRBV7-3 TGTGCCAGCAGCTTAACGGCAGACAATGAGCAGTTCTTC CASSLTADNEQFF
. TRBJ2-7 . TRBV28 TGTGCCAGCAGCCTACCCGGACTGACCTACGAGCAGTACTTC CASSLPGLTYEQYF
TRBD1 TRBJ1-1 . TRBV11-1 TGTGCCAGCAGCGGCGGGACAGGGCGGGACACTGAAGCTTTCTTT CASSGGTGRDTEAFF
TRBD1 TRBJ2-3 . TRBV19 TGTGCCAGTAGGGACAGGGCGAGCACAGATACGCAGTATTTT CASRDRASTDTQYF
TRBD1 TRBJ1-5 . TRBV29-1 TGCAGCGTCGCGGACAGGGGTAGCAATCAGCCCCAGCATTTT CSVADRGSNQPQHF
TRBD1 TRBJ2-7 few TRBV5-1 TGCGCCAGCAGCCCCACGGGACAGGGCTCCTACGAGCAGTACTTC CASSPTGQGSYEQYF
. TRBJ2-3 . TRBV5-1 TGCGCCAGCAGTTTGGGGGGGGGCGCAGATACGCAGTATTTT CASSLGGGADTQYF
. TRBJ1-3 . TRBV9 TGTGCCAGCAGCGTAGAGCTGGGAAACACCATATATTTT CASSVELGNTIYF
. TRBJ1-1 . TRBV6-5 TGTGCCAGCAGTTACGGAGGGCTCACTGAAGCTTTCTTT CASSYGGLTEAFF
. TRBJ2-7 . TRBV5-1 TGCGCCAGCAGCTTATACAGGAACGAGCAGTACTTC CASSLYRNEQYF
TRBD1 TRBJ1-1 . TRBV30 TGTGCCTGGAGAGCAGGGGGCGCGGGCCACACTGAAGCTTTCTTT CAWRAGGAGHTEAFF
TRBD2 TRBJ2-3 . TRBV4-2 TGTGCCAGCAGCCAAGGTAGCGGGAGCACAGATACGCAGTATTTT CASSQGSGSTDTQYF
. TRBJ2-3 . TRBV5-1 TGCGCCAGCAGCTTGGGGGGGGGCGGTGGCACAGATACGCAGTATTTT CASSLGGGGGTDTQYF
. TRBJ2-7 . TRBV5-4 TGTGCCAGCAGGAGTGACCAGGGGATCCACGAGCAGTACTTC CASRSDQGIHEQYF
. TRBJ1-4 . TRBV5-1 TGCGCCAGCAGCTTGGCCGCGGATTATGAAAAACTGTTTTTT CASSLAADYEKLFF
. TRBJ2-1 . TRBV7-9 TGTGCCAGCAGTCTCCGGGTAGATGAGCAGTTCTTC CASSLRVDEQFF
. TRBJ2-2 few TRBV10-3 TGTGCCATCAGTGTGACAACAGGGGAGGTTCGCACCGGGGAGCTGTTTTTT CAISVTTGEVRTGELFF
. TRBJ2-1 . TRBV5-1 TGCGCCAGCAGCTTAGGGTTACGGGGAGCTTTGTACAATGAGCAGTTCTTC CASSLGLRGALYNEQFF
TRBD1 TRBJ1-1 . TRBV6-5 TGTGCCAGCCAGGGACAGAGATCCTTCGGAGCTTTCTTT CASQGQRSFGAFF
TRBD2 TRBJ2-1 once TRBV13 TGTGCCAGCAGCTTAGGAGCGGGGGGGCCCAATGAGCAGTTCTTC CASSLGAGGPNEQFF
TRBD1 TRBJ2-7 . TRBV10-3 TGTGCCATCAGTGAATGGACAGGGGGCCACTACGAGCAGTACTTC CAISEWTGGHYEQYF
. TRBJ2-3 . TRBV6-4 TGTGCCAGCAGTGACGGGGCGATGGATACGCAGTATTTT CASSDGAMDTQYF
TRBD1 TRBJ1-6 . TRBV30 TGTGCCTGGAGCAGGTCCTGGACAGGGGGTTCCAATAATTCACCCCTCCACTTT CAWSRSWTGGSNNSPLHF
. TRBJ2-6 . TRBV30 TGTGCCTGGAGTCGAACAGCCTTATCTGGGGCCAACGTCCTGACTTTC CAWSRTALSGANVLTF
TRBD1 TRBJ2-7 . TRBV7-6 TGTGCCAGCAGCTTAGGTCTCAGGACAGGAGACCCCGAGCAGTACTTC CASSLGLRTGDPEQYF
. TRBJ2-2 few TRBV9 TGTGCCAGCAGCGTAGACGCGGCTCCCGGATCAGTAAGGAGACACACCGGGGAGCTGTTTTTT CASSVDAAPGSVRRHTGELFF
. TRBJ1-1 . TRBV5-6 TGTGCCAGCAGTTACTTCGTCCGCACTGAAGCTTTCTTT CASSYFVRTEAFF
. TRBJ1-1 . TRBV7-3 TGTGCCAGCAGCTTAACCGGGACTAGCACTGAAGCTTTCTTT CASSLTGTSTEAFF
TRBD1 TRBJ2-7 . TRBV4-1 TGCGCCAGCAGCCCTACGGGCCCGGGACAGCACGAGCAGTACTTC CASSPTGPGQHEQYF
. TRBJ1-2 . TRBV7-8 TGTGCCAGCAGCTTAGAATGGCAAGGAGGAGGCTACACCTTC CASSLEWQGGGYTF
. TRBJ1-2 once TRBV6-1 TGTGCCAGCAGTGAAGGCGGGTGGGGCTACACCTTC CASSEGGWGYTF
TRBD1 TRBJ2-7 once TRBV5-1 TGCGCCAGCAGCCGGGGACAGGGAGCCTACGAGCAGTACTTC CASSRGQGAYEQYF
TRBD2 TRBJ2-1 . TRBV2 TGTGCCAGCAGTGAAGGGGGGGGAAAGCATGAGCAGTTCTTC CASSEGGGKHEQFF
TRBD1 TRBJ2-2 . TRBV5-1 TGCGCCAGCAGCTCCGACAGGGCCGGGGAGCTGTTTTTT CASSSDRAGELFF
. TRBJ2-6 . TRBV29-1 TGCAGCGTTGGCGGGAACTCTGGGGCCAACGTCCTGACTTTC CSVGGNSGANVLTF
TRBD1 TRBJ2-1 . TRBV5-8 TGTGCCAGCAGCTTGGAAACAGGGGGCTACAATGAGCAGTTCTTC CASSLETGGYNEQFF
TRBD1 TRBJ2-7 . TRBV19 TGTGCCAGTAGTATCGGGACAGGGGGCGCCTACGAGCAGTACTTC CASSIGTGGAYEQYF